A selection of T cell receptor beta chains follows, all from one sample in a study of cytomegalovirus exposure and HLA in healthy donors. The table came from immunoSEQ multiplex PCR; TCRdb's copy has only in-frame clones and leaves some out. The table shows approximately 260,000 clones, with approximately 86% occurring only once. Source material: PBMCs. The receptor source for this set is a woman aged 18-29 years in good health and CMV-seronegative. Both conserved end residues are part of each CDR3. Fields, in order: V gene, D gene, J gene, clone size, CDR3 protein, CDR3 DNA. A D gene is named only where the DNA matches it firmly. Rows give clone size only sometimes, using once, few, many, or a class for an expanded clone.

v_gene: TRBV5-6; d_gene: TRBD1; j_gene: TRBJ1-5; abundance: few; CDR3aa: CASSFEGAVQPQHF; CDR3nt: TGTGCCAGCAGCTTCGAGGGGGCGGTTCAGCCCCAGCATTTT
v_gene: TRBV2; d_gene: TRBD1; j_gene: TRBJ2-3; abundance: -; CDR3aa: CASSEQAGGRTDTQYF; CDR3nt: TGTGCCAGCAGTGAACAGGCAGGGGGTAGGACAGATACGCAGTATTTT
v_gene: TRBV19; d_gene: -; j_gene: TRBJ1-5; abundance: -; CDR3aa: CASTPGYSNQPQHF; CDR3nt: TGTGCCAGTACCCCCGGGTATAGCAATCAGCCCCAGCATTTT
v_gene: TRBV27; d_gene: TRBD1; j_gene: TRBJ1-1; abundance: once; CDR3aa: CATPPGQGTEAFF; CDR3nt: TGTGCCACCCCACCGGGACAGGGGACTGAAGCTTTCTTT
v_gene: TRBV11-2; d_gene: TRBD2; j_gene: TRBJ2-3; abundance: -; CDR3aa: CASSFTSGGADTQYF; CDR3nt: TGTGCCAGCAGCTTTACTAGCGGGGGTGCAGATACGCAGTATTTT
v_gene: TRBV7-2; d_gene: TRBD2; j_gene: TRBJ2-3; abundance: -; CDR3aa: CASSLRDYSTDTQYF; CDR3nt: TGTGCCAGCAGCCTCCGGGACTACAGCACAGATACGCAGTATTTT
v_gene: TRBV6-6; d_gene: -; j_gene: TRBJ1-4; abundance: -; CDR3aa: CASIGRGNNEKLFF; CDR3nt: TGTGCCAGCATCGGCAGGGGAAATAATGAAAAACTGTTTTTT
v_gene: TRBV30; d_gene: TRBD1; j_gene: TRBJ2-3; abundance: -; CDR3aa: CAWAGGTDTQYF; CDR3nt: TGTGCCTGGGCAGGGGGAACAGATACGCAGTATTTT
v_gene: TRBV6-6; d_gene: TRBD1; j_gene: TRBJ1-5; abundance: -; CDR3aa: CASSYSGQINQPQHF; CDR3nt: TGTGCCAGCAGTTACTCGGGACAGATAAATCAGCCCCAGCATTTT
v_gene: TRBV30; d_gene: -; j_gene: TRBJ2-5; abundance: -; CDR3aa: CAWSGGTPGETQYF; CDR3nt: TGTGCCTGGAGTGGAGGAACACCTGGGGAGACCCAGTACTTC
v_gene: TRBV5-6; d_gene: -; j_gene: TRBJ2-5; abundance: -; CDR3aa: CASSLVGTLQETQYF; CDR3nt: TGTGCCAGCAGCTTGGTAGGGACACTGCAAGAGACCCAGTACTTC
v_gene: TRBV30; d_gene: TRBD2; j_gene: TRBJ2-1; abundance: -; CDR3aa: CAWRGLGLAANEQFF; CDR3nt: TGTGCCTGGAGAGGGCTCGGACTAGCGGCAAATGAGCAGTTCTTC
v_gene: TRBV27; d_gene: TRBD2; j_gene: TRBJ2-2; abundance: -; CDR3aa: CASSPRLAMNTGELFF; CDR3nt: TGTGCCAGCAGTCCCCGACTAGCGATGAACACCGGGGAGCTGTTTTTT
v_gene: TRBV18; d_gene: -; j_gene: TRBJ2-3; abundance: -; CDR3aa: CASSPIIAGTDTQYF; CDR3nt: TGTGCCAGCTCACCAATTATTGCAGGGACAGATACGCAGTATTTT
v_gene: TRBV5-4; d_gene: -; j_gene: TRBJ1-5; abundance: -; CDR3aa: CASSPRVGGLVQPQHF; CDR3nt: TGTGCCAGCAGCCCCCGGGTCGGGGGTCTTGTTCAGCCCCAGCATTTT
v_gene: TRBV30; d_gene: -; j_gene: TRBJ2-1; abundance: -; CDR3aa: CAWSRDSLGREQFF; CDR3nt: TGTGCCTGGAGTCGGGACTCCCTCGGTCGTGAGCAGTTCTTC
v_gene: TRBV18; d_gene: -; j_gene: TRBJ1-4; abundance: -; CDR3aa: CASSPAQNEKLFF; CDR3nt: TGTGCCAGCTCACCAGCTCAGAATGAAAAACTGTTTTTT
v_gene: TRBV2; d_gene: TRBD1; j_gene: TRBJ1-6; abundance: -; CDR3aa: CASSETGTDNSPLHF; CDR3nt: TGTGCCAGCAGTGAAACCGGGACAGATAATTCACCCCTCCACTTT
v_gene: TRBV28; d_gene: -; j_gene: TRBJ1-5; abundance: -; CDR3aa: CASSSTGSPLPQPQHF; CDR3nt: TGTGCCAGCAGTTCAACCGGGAGTCCGCTGCCTCAGCCCCAGCATTTT
v_gene: TRBV2; d_gene: TRBD1; j_gene: TRBJ2-2; abundance: once; CDR3aa: CASRLRDSNTGELFF; CDR3nt: TGTGCCAGCAGGCTCCGGGACAGTAACACCGGGGAGCTGTTTTTT
v_gene: TRBV13; d_gene: TRBD2; j_gene: TRBJ2-3; abundance: -; CDR3aa: CASSPRGTRTDTQYF; CDR3nt: TGTGCCAGCAGCCCTCGCGGGACTAGAACAGATACGCAGTATTTT
v_gene: TRBV10-3; d_gene: TRBD1; j_gene: TRBJ2-7; abundance: -; CDR3aa: CASRGRYEQYF; CDR3nt: TGTGCCTCCAGGGGGCGTTACGAGCAGTACTTC
v_gene: TRBV6-5; d_gene: -; j_gene: TRBJ1-2; abundance: -; CDR3aa: CASTTGEENYGYTF; CDR3nt: TGTGCCAGCACTACCGGGGAAGAGAACTATGGCTACACCTTC
v_gene: TRBV29-1; d_gene: TRBD1; j_gene: TRBJ2-7; abundance: -; CDR3aa: CSVDSGTGATYEQYF; CDR3nt: TGCAGCGTTGACTCCGGGACAGGGGCTACCTACGAGCAGTACTTC
v_gene: TRBV4-3; d_gene: -; j_gene: TRBJ2-7; abundance: -; CDR3aa: CASSQGTLSYEQYF; CDR3nt: TGCGCCAGCAGCCAAGGGACTTTATCCTACGAGCAGTACTTC
v_gene: TRBV5-6; d_gene: -; j_gene: TRBJ1-2; abundance: -; CDR3aa: CASSLGMTGYGYTF; CDR3nt: TGTGCCAGCAGCTTAGGTATGACTGGCTATGGCTACACCTTC
v_gene: TRBV5-4; d_gene: -; j_gene: TRBJ2-2; abundance: few; CDR3aa: CASSSSVGELFF; CDR3nt: TGTGCCAGCAGCTCGAGTGTCGGGGAGCTGTTTTTT
v_gene: TRBV28; d_gene: TRBD1; j_gene: TRBJ1-1; abundance: few; CDR3aa: CASSLAGQGIFKAFF; CDR3nt: TGTGCCAGCAGTCTGGCGGGACAGGGGATTTTTAAAGCTTTCTTT
v_gene: TRBV2; d_gene: -; j_gene: TRBJ1-3; abundance: -; CDR3aa: CASSDHSSGNTIYF; CDR3nt: TGTGCCAGCAGTGATCACAGCTCTGGAAACACCATATATTTT
v_gene: TRBV6-1; d_gene: TRBD2; j_gene: TRBJ2-1; abundance: -; CDR3aa: CASSEGLAGLGVSNEQFF; CDR3nt: TGTGCCAGCAGTGAAGGCCTAGCGGGTTTGGGGGTTTCCAATGAGCAGTTCTTC
v_gene: TRBV4-1; d_gene: TRBD2; j_gene: TRBJ2-5; abundance: -; CDR3aa: CASSHQGTSGGMETQYF; CDR3nt: TGCGCCAGCAGCCATCAAGGGACTAGCGGGGGGATGGAGACCCAGTACTTC
v_gene: TRBV5-1; d_gene: -; j_gene: TRBJ1-1; abundance: -; CDR3aa: CASSLLGLSTEAFF; CDR3nt: TGCGCCAGCAGCTTGTTGGGGCTGAGCACTGAAGCTTTCTTT
v_gene: TRBV18; d_gene: TRBD1; j_gene: TRBJ1-1; abundance: -; CDR3aa: CASSLTGDNTEAFF; CDR3nt: TGTGCCAGCTCACTAACAGGGGATAACACTGAAGCTTTCTTT
v_gene: TRBV7-9; d_gene: TRBD1; j_gene: TRBJ1-2; abundance: -; CDR3aa: CASSLQGTCTF; CDR3nt: TGTGCCAGCAGCCTACAGGGGACGTGCACCTTC